Following are 6 T cell receptor beta chains from one sample sequenced in a study of spatial heterogeneity in lung cancer. Study findings and constraints: Expanded intratumoral alpha and beta TCR counts tracked tumor mutation counts.

No antigen has been assigned to these receptors. Time point: sample taken at primary tumor resection. TCRdb re-called the 5' RACE reads with MiXCR, one entry per CDR3 protein. The repertoire holds about 17,000 distinct CDR3 sequences, with around 6.2% as singletons. Source: lung tumor tissue, taken at surgery. These receptors were obtained from a male donor with early-stage non-small cell lung cancer.

This clonotype was detected ten times or more. This beta chain is off target for a library built for alpha chains, so its abundance means little. The chain joins TRBV10-3 to TRBJ2-1; D is uncertain. From germline, CDR1 is ENHRY and CDR2 SYGVKD. This CDR3 region has 15 residues. Between the trimmed V and J ends, which lost 6 bases and 0 bases, there was a span of 12 bases. DNA for the CDR3: TGTGCCATCAGCAACCCCCCGGTCTCCTACAATGAGCAGTTCTTC. Protein product: CAISNPPVSYNEQFF.

The table lists this clonotype with many counts. Found in a library prepared for alpha chains, this beta chain is an off-target read, and its abundance has little meaning. The chain recombines TRBV7-2 with TRBJ2-3; D possibly matches TRBD1 or TRBD2 (5 bases each). Germline V gene sequence: CDR1 SGHTA, CDR2 FQGNSA. V lost 5 bases and J lost 4, with 13 bases in between. The CDR3 has 14 amino acids. CDR3 protein: CASSREGSSDTQYF. CDR3 coding DNA: TGTGCCAGCAGCCGCGAGGGGTCTTCAGATACGCAGTATTTT.

This clonotype was seen at least ten times. For a library built for alpha chains, this beta chain is a stray read; little rests on its size. The chain recombines TRBV20-1 with TRBJ1-4; the D is unclear. The CDR3 is 11 residues long. The V end lost 6 bases, the J end lost 12 bases, and 14 bases lay between the germline ends. Germline CDR1 reads DFQATT; CDR2 reads SNEGSKA (reference sequence). The CDR3 coding sequence is TGCAGTGCCCCAAGGAGTGGAGAACTGTTTTTT. As protein: CSAPRSGELFF.

This clonotype has at least ten counts. This beta chain represents an off-target read in a library built for alpha chains; its size is of limited meaning. Written as DNA, the CDR3 is TGTGCCAGCAGCCCAGCCGGGACAGTTAACAACTATGGCTACACCTTC. Its protein is CASSPAGTVNNYGYTF. The chain uses TRBV11-2 and TRBJ1-2, with 7 bases fitting TRBD1. Germline trimming cut 5 bases from V and 2 bases from J; bases unmatched to any gene: 11. This CDR3 is 16 amino acids long. Germline V lookup: CDR1 SGHAT, CDR2 FQNNGV. The full variable domain, its missing parts supplied by reference TRBV11-2 and TRBJ1-2, is EAGVAQSPRYKIIEKRQSVAFWCNPISGHATLYWYQQILGQGPKLLIQFQNNGVVDDSQLPKDRFSAERLKGVDSTLKIQPAKLEDSAVYLCASSPAGTVNNYGYTFGSGTRLTVV.

This clonotype was counted ten times or more. For a library built for alpha chains, this beta chain is a stray read; little rests on its size. This chain joins TRBV30 and TRBJ2-3; tentative D call: TRBD2 (6 bases). V lost 5 bases, J lost 4 bases, and 10 bases lay in between. From germline, CDR1 is GTSNPN and CDR2 SVGIG (reference sequence). CDR3 length: 12 residues. CDR3 DNA sequence: TGTGCCTGGGCGACGGGGGCAGATACGCAGTATTTT. Translation gives CAWATGADTQYF.

Many counts were recorded for this clonotype. This beta chain was picked up by a library intended for alpha chains and is off target, so its count carries little meaning. The chain couples TRBV5-1 to TRBJ1-1; D gene unclear. There are 15 residues in the CDR3. V gave up 0 bases and J gave up 7 bases, with 16 bases separating them. Germline V gene sequence: CDR1 SGHRS, CDR2 YFSETQ. CDR3 loop: CASSLAVGMEDEAFF. The CDR3 region has the DNA TGCGCCAGCAGCTTGGCCGTGGGGATGGAGGATGAAGCTTTCTTT.